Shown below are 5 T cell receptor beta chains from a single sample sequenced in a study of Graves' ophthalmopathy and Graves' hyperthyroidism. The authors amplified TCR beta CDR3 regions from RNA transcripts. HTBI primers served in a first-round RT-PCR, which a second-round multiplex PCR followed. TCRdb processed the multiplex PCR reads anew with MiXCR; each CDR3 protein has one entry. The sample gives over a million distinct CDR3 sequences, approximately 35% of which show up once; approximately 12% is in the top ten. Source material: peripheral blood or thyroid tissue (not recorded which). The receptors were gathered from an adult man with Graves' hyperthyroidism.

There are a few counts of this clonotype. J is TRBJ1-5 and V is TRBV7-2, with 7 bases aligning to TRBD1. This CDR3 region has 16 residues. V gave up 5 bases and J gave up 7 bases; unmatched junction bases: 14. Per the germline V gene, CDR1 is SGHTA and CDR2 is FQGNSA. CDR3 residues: CASSTSDRVIRQPQHF. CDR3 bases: TGTGCCAGCAGCACTTCAGACAGGGTAATAAGGCAGCCCCAGCATTTT.

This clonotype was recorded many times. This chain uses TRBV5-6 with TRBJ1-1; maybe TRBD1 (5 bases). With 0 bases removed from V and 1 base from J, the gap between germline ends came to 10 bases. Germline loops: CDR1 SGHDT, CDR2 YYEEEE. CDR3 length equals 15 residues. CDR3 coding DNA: TGTGCCAGCAGCTTGGGGGGGGTGACGAACACTGAAGCTTTCTTT. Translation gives CASSLGGVTNTEAFF.

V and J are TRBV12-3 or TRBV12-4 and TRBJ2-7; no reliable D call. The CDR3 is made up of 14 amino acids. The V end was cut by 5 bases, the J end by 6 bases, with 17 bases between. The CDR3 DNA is TGTGCCAGCAGTCCACAGAGGAAGTTGCGCGAGCAGTACTTC. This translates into CASSPQRKLREQYF.

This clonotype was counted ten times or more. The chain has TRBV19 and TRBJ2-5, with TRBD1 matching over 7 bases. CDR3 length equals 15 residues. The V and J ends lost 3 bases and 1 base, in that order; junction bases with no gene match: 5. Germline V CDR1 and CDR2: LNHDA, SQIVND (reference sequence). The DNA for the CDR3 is TGTGCCAGTAGTATCGACAGGGCGGGCCAAGAGACCCAGTACTTC. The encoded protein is CASSIDRAGQETQYF.

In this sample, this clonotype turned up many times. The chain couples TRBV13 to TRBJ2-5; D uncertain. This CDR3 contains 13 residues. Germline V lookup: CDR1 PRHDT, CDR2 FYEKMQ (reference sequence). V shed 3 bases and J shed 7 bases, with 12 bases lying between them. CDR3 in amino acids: CASSFNVLGTQYF. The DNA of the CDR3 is TGTGCCAGCAGCTTCAATGTATTAGGGACCCAGTACTTC.